This T cell receptor beta chain was identified during a study of tumor-infiltrating lymphocytes in primary liver carcinoma. TCR beta cDNA was prepared out of roughly 520 ng total RNA by means of a constant-region primer. Amplification in three nested multiplex PCR rounds with slightly modified ARM-PCR gave rise to TCR beta libraries. In TCRdb, the multiplex PCR reads were re-called with MiXCR into one record per CDR3 protein. Among about 100,000 distinct CDR3 sequences listed, roughly 69% were seen once. The roughly 17-32 mg bulk tissue piece was not sorted before simultaneous RNA and DNA extraction. This clonotype was detected once. This may stem from a read error, because a much larger clone lies one nucleotide away. The sequence derives from a woman aged 60-75 years with primary liver carcinoma and hepatitis B virus infection. The material sequenced was liver tumor tissue from sampling region 5. Noted subset: tumor region T5, tumor centre.

Here the CDR3 DNA reads TGCGCCAGCAGCTCTCGGTGGTCCTATAGCTACACCTTC. Translation gives CASSSRWSYSYTF. The chain is built from TRBV5-1 and TRBJ1-2; no firm D call. Germline assignment: CDR1 SGHRS and CDR2 YFSETQ. The CDR3 runs 13 residues.